This is a list of T cell receptor beta chains from one sample in a study of CD8 T cells in ankylosing spondylitis. Each CDR3 protein gets one entry after TCRdb re-called the 5' RACE reads with MiXCR. The sample consists of about 36,000 distinct CDR3 sequences, about 6% of them appearing once. The sample comprised blood, either unsorted or a sorted T cell fraction (not recorded which). The receptors were sampled from a male donor with ankylosing spondylitis or in good health (not recorded which). The CDR3 runs from the conserved cysteine through the conserved F or W. Each record gives: D gene, clone size, V gene, J gene, CDR3 DNA, CDR3 protein. A D gene is named only where the DNA matches it firmly. Clone size is given for some rows only: seen once, a few or many times, or a class if the clone is expanded.

d_call: TRBD1
clone_size: many
v_call: TRBV6-5
j_call: TRBJ1-1
cdr3_nt: TGTGCCAGCAGTTACTCGACAGGGGGCCTTAGCACTGAAGCTTTCTTT
cdr3_aa: CASSYSTGGLSTEAFF

d_call: NA
clone_size: many
v_call: TRBV11-3
j_call: TRBJ2-2
cdr3_nt: TGTGCCAGCAGCCTGGGGGGGCGCGGTAACACCGGGGAGCTGTTTTTT
cdr3_aa: CASSLGGRGNTGELFF

d_call: NA
clone_size: many
v_call: TRBV12-3/TRBV12-4
j_call: TRBJ2-4
cdr3_nt: TGTGCCAGCAGTTTAAGGGGAACAGGGTATGAGGCCAAAAACATTCAGTACTTC
cdr3_aa: CASSLRGTGYEAKNIQYF

d_call: TRBD2
clone_size: many
v_call: TRBV11-3
j_call: TRBJ2-1
cdr3_nt: TGTGCCAGCAGCTTATCTAGCGGGAGCTCCTACAATGAGCAGTTCTTC
cdr3_aa: CASSLSSGSSYNEQFF

d_call: NA
clone_size: medium-sized
v_call: TRBV29-1
j_call: TRBJ2-5
cdr3_nt: TGCAGCGTTCGGGGGTCGCAGGGGGAGACCCAGTACTTC
cdr3_aa: CSVRGSQGETQYF

d_call: NA
clone_size: few
v_call: TRBV5-4
j_call: TRBJ2-2
cdr3_nt: TGTGCCGGTAGAGGGGGAAACACCGGGGAGCTGTTTTTT
cdr3_aa: CAGRGGNTGELFF

d_call: TRBD1
clone_size: many
v_call: TRBV7-3
j_call: TRBJ1-1
cdr3_nt: TGTGCCAGCAGCTTGATGGGACAGGGAAGGTCTGAAGCTTTCTTT
cdr3_aa: CASSLMGQGRSEAFF

d_call: NA
clone_size: many
v_call: TRBV12-3/TRBV12-4
j_call: TRBJ1-2
cdr3_nt: TGTGCCAGCAGTTTAGCAGGTGCTGTTGGCTACACCTTC
cdr3_aa: CASSLAGAVGYTF

d_call: TRBD2
clone_size: many
v_call: TRBV5-1
j_call: TRBJ2-1
cdr3_nt: TGCGCCAGCAGCCCGGGTGCGGGGGGCCCAAACGAGAGGGGTTCGCAGTTCTTC
cdr3_aa: CASSPGAGGPNERGSQFF

d_call: TRBD1
clone_size: NA
v_call: TRBV6-5
j_call: TRBJ1-2
cdr3_nt: TGTGCCAGCAGTAGACAGGGTCTGGGCTACACCTTC
cdr3_aa: CASSRQGLGYTF

d_call: NA
clone_size: many
v_call: TRBV11-2
j_call: TRBJ2-2
cdr3_nt: TGTGCCAGCAGCTTACAGCGGGCCGGCGGGGAGCTGTTTTTT
cdr3_aa: CASSLQRAGGELFF

d_call: NA
clone_size: few
v_call: TRBV7-7
j_call: TRBJ2-7
cdr3_nt: TGTGCTAGCAGCCCAGGCCTCGCGAGAGGCTACGAGCAGTACTTC
cdr3_aa: CASSPGLARGYEQYF

d_call: NA
clone_size: many
v_call: TRBV10-3
j_call: TRBJ2-7
cdr3_nt: TGTGCCGCGCGGGGACAGAGGACCTACGAGCAGTACTTC
cdr3_aa: CAARGQRTYEQYF

d_call: NA
clone_size: many
v_call: TRBV19
j_call: TRBJ1-1
cdr3_nt: TGTGCCAGTAGCTTCGGCTGGGGGAACACTGAAGCTTTCTTT
cdr3_aa: CASSFGWGNTEAFF

d_call: TRBD1
clone_size: many
v_call: TRBV7-8
j_call: TRBJ1-5
cdr3_nt: TGTGCCAGCAGCTCCCGACAGGGAAGGGGGAATCAGCCCCAGCATTTT
cdr3_aa: CASSSRQGRGNQPQHF

d_call: TRBD1
clone_size: many
v_call: TRBV12-3/TRBV12-4
j_call: TRBJ2-2
cdr3_nt: TGTGCCAGCAGTCCTAACAACAGGGGTAACACCGGGGAGCTGTTTTTT
cdr3_aa: CASSPNNRGNTGELFF

d_call: TRBD1
clone_size: many
v_call: TRBV6-2/TRBV6-3
j_call: TRBJ2-1
cdr3_nt: TGTGCCAGCAGTTACCCTCCGGGACAGGGGATGGATGAGCAGTTCTTC
cdr3_aa: CASSYPPGQGMDEQFF

d_call: NA
clone_size: many
v_call: TRBV29-1
j_call: TRBJ2-3
cdr3_nt: TGCAGCGTTGAAGGAACAGGGATCGGCACAGATACGCAGTATTTT
cdr3_aa: CSVEGTGIGTDTQYF

d_call: NA
clone_size: many
v_call: TRBV5-1
j_call: TRBJ2-6
cdr3_nt: TGCGCCAGCAGCTTGGTGGGGGCTGGGGCCAACGTCCTGACTTTC
cdr3_aa: CASSLVGAGANVLTF

d_call: NA
clone_size: many
v_call: TRBV29-1
j_call: TRBJ1-1
cdr3_nt: TGCAGCGCCGAGACCGGGAAGAGCACTGAAGCTTTCTTT
cdr3_aa: CSAETGKSTEAFF

d_call: NA
clone_size: few
v_call: TRBV7-9
j_call: TRBJ1-3
cdr3_nt: TGTGCCAGCAGCTCAAAGGCGCTAAGCTCTGGAAACACCATATATTTT
cdr3_aa: CASSSKALSSGNTIYF

d_call: NA
clone_size: many
v_call: TRBV29-1
j_call: TRBJ2-1
cdr3_nt: TGCAGCCCCGTCTTCGCGACAAATGAGCAGTTCTTC
cdr3_aa: CSPVFATNEQFF

d_call: NA
clone_size: many
v_call: TRBV11-2
j_call: TRBJ2-5
cdr3_nt: TGTGCCAGCAGCTTAGCACCCCTTGTGACACGCCAAGAGACCCAGTACTTC
cdr3_aa: CASSLAPLVTRQETQYF

d_call: TRBD1
clone_size: many
v_call: TRBV5-1
j_call: TRBJ2-1
cdr3_nt: TGCGCCACCTCCATGGGACAGGCCCTAACTGAGCAGTTCTTC
cdr3_aa: CATSMGQALTEQFF

d_call: TRBD1
clone_size: many
v_call: TRBV7-2
j_call: TRBJ1-1
cdr3_nt: TGTGCCAGCAGTCGCACCCGACAGGGTGAAGCTTTCTTT
cdr3_aa: CASSRTRQGEAFF

d_call: TRBD1
clone_size: many
v_call: TRBV7-2
j_call: TRBJ1-1
cdr3_nt: TGTGCCAGCAGCTCGGACAGGGGAACTGAAGCTTTCTTT
cdr3_aa: CASSSDRGTEAFF

d_call: NA
clone_size: many
v_call: TRBV7-8
j_call: TRBJ2-5
cdr3_nt: TGTGCCAGCAGCCAGGGGAGGGGTGGGGAGACCCAGTACTTC
cdr3_aa: CASSQGRGGETQYF

d_call: NA
clone_size: many
v_call: TRBV29-1
j_call: TRBJ2-7
cdr3_nt: TGCAGCGTTGACTTTGGGGCTTCGGGTGAGCAGTACTTC
cdr3_aa: CSVDFGASGEQYF

d_call: TRBD1
clone_size: many
v_call: TRBV5-1
j_call: TRBJ2-7
cdr3_nt: TGCGCCAGCAGCTTGAGGCAGGGGGCCTCCGAGCAGTACTTC
cdr3_aa: CASSLRQGASEQYF

d_call: TRBD1
clone_size: many
v_call: TRBV5-1
j_call: TRBJ2-3
cdr3_nt: TGCGCCAGCAGCTTGATGGACAGGGGGAGCACAGATACGCAGTATTTT
cdr3_aa: CASSLMDRGSTDTQYF

d_call: NA
clone_size: many
v_call: TRBV20-1
j_call: TRBJ1-5
cdr3_nt: TGCAGTGCTAGGAGAATGGCGGGCGAGCCCCAGCATTTT
cdr3_aa: CSARRMAGEPQHF

d_call: TRBD1
clone_size: many
v_call: TRBV2
j_call: TRBJ2-5
cdr3_nt: TGTGCCAGCGGCGGGTCCCGGACAGGGGGATATGAGACCCAGTACTTC
cdr3_aa: CASGGSRTGGYETQYF

d_call: TRBD1
clone_size: NA
v_call: TRBV7-9
j_call: TRBJ1-2
cdr3_nt: TGTGTCAGCGACAGGGGTGGCTATGGCTACACCTTC
cdr3_aa: CVSDRGGYGYTF

d_call: NA
clone_size: many
v_call: TRBV10-3
j_call: TRBJ2-3
cdr3_nt: TGTGCCATCAAATCGACCCACACAGATACGCAGTATTTT
cdr3_aa: CAIKSTHTDTQYF

d_call: NA
clone_size: NA
v_call: TRBV6-2/TRBV6-3
j_call: TRBJ1-2
cdr3_nt: TGTGCCAGCAGGAAAATGTCTGGCTACACCTTC
cdr3_aa: CASRKMSGYTF

d_call: TRBD1
clone_size: many
v_call: TRBV7-3
j_call: TRBJ1-1
cdr3_nt: TGTGCCAGCAGCTCCCAGGGGGGCCACACTGAAGCTTTCTTT
cdr3_aa: CASSSQGGHTEAFF

d_call: NA
clone_size: many
v_call: TRBV2
j_call: TRBJ1-2
cdr3_nt: TGTGCCAGCAGTGATTATCGCGACTTACAATCGTGGGTGTCGGGAATCTATGGCTACACCTTC
cdr3_aa: CASSDYRDLQSWVSGIYGYTF

d_call: NA
clone_size: NA
v_call: TRBV5-5
j_call: TRBJ1-1
cdr3_nt: TGTGCCGGCAGCCGCGACGGCACTATGAACACTGAAGCTTTCTTT
cdr3_aa: CAGSRDGTMNTEAFF

d_call: NA
clone_size: NA
v_call: TRBV5-1
j_call: TRBJ2-2
cdr3_nt: TGCGCCAGCAGCTCTCATGGACAGGTTCTACCGGAGGGAGGGGAGCTGTTTTTT
cdr3_aa: CASSSHGQVLPEGGELFF

d_call: NA
clone_size: many
v_call: TRBV16
j_call: TRBJ2-1
cdr3_nt: TGTGCCAGCAGCCAAACGAGTCGTGAGCAGTTCTTC
cdr3_aa: CASSQTSREQFF

d_call: NA
clone_size: once
v_call: TRBV7-2
j_call: TRBJ1-1
cdr3_nt: TGTGCCAGCAGTTCGAGACAGACGATACCCAGTGAAGCTTTCTTT
cdr3_aa: CASSSRQTIPSEAFF

d_call: TRBD2
clone_size: many
v_call: TRBV30
j_call: TRBJ2-2
cdr3_nt: TGTGCCTGGCAAAACCCCGGGACTAGCGGCACCGGGGAGCTGTTTTTT
cdr3_aa: CAWQNPGTSGTGELFF

d_call: TRBD2
clone_size: many
v_call: TRBV29-1
j_call: TRBJ2-5
cdr3_nt: TGCAGCGTCTACAGCGGGAAAGAGACCCAGTACTTC
cdr3_aa: CSVYSGKETQYF

d_call: NA
clone_size: few
v_call: TRBV30
j_call: TRBJ1-5
cdr3_nt: TGTGCCTGGAGTGTTTCAAGGACCCGAAATAGCAATCAGCCCCAGCATTTT
cdr3_aa: CAWSVSRTRNSNQPQHF

d_call: TRBD2
clone_size: few
v_call: TRBV11-3
j_call: TRBJ2-1
cdr3_nt: TGTGCCAGCAGCCACGGGAGGGGGAAAAGCAATGAGCAGTTCTTC
cdr3_aa: CASSHGRGKSNEQFF

d_call: TRBD2
clone_size: many
v_call: TRBV12-3/TRBV12-4
j_call: TRBJ2-7
cdr3_nt: TGTGCCAGCAGCCAGACTAGCGGTGAGCAGTACTTC
cdr3_aa: CASSQTSGEQYF

d_call: NA
clone_size: many
v_call: TRBV4-3
j_call: TRBJ1-1
cdr3_nt: TGCGCCAGCAGCCAATATAACAGGCTATCTATTGAAGCTTTCTTT
cdr3_aa: CASSQYNRLSIEAFF

d_call: TRBD2
clone_size: many
v_call: TRBV20-1
j_call: TRBJ2-3
cdr3_nt: TGCAGTGCCAGCCCCGCTAGCGGGAGGACAGATACGCAGTATTTT
cdr3_aa: CSASPASGRTDTQYF

d_call: NA
clone_size: many
v_call: TRBV30
j_call: TRBJ1-3
cdr3_nt: TGTGCCTGGAGGCCCAGTGTCGGAAACACCATATATTTT
cdr3_aa: CAWRPSVGNTIYF

d_call: TRBD1
clone_size: many
v_call: TRBV5-4
j_call: TRBJ1-1
cdr3_nt: TGTGCCAGCAGCTGGGGGACAGGGACGAACACTGAAGCTTTCTTT
cdr3_aa: CASSWGTGTNTEAFF

d_call: NA
clone_size: many
v_call: TRBV27
j_call: TRBJ2-2
cdr3_nt: TGTGCCAGCAGTTTGTTCGGAAACACCGGGGAGCTGTTTTTT
cdr3_aa: CASSLFGNTGELFF

d_call: TRBD1
clone_size: many
v_call: TRBV10-3
j_call: TRBJ1-1
cdr3_nt: TGTGCCATCAGGGAGTGGGGACAGGGGATGAACACTGAAGCTTTCTTT
cdr3_aa: CAIREWGQGMNTEAFF

d_call: NA
clone_size: NA
v_call: TRBV7-9
j_call: TRBJ1-2
cdr3_nt: TGTGCCAGCAGCTTAGGTACCTATGGCTACACCTTC
cdr3_aa: CASSLGTYGYTF

d_call: NA
clone_size: many
v_call: TRBV15
j_call: TRBJ1-2
cdr3_nt: TGTGCCACCAGCGCGGACCGTTATGGCTACACCTTC
cdr3_aa: CATSADRYGYTF